Listed here are 20 T cell receptor beta chains from one sample, sequenced in a study of T-cell reconstitution after alpha-beta-depleted transplantation in children. As it was prepared, the TCRbeta library received unique molecular identifiers. TCRdb used MiXCR to reprocess the PCR reads, holding one entry per CDR3 protein. Of some 120,000 distinct CDR3 sequences in the sample, roughly 9.7% were seen once. The material was PBMCs, mostly from graft donor cells, obtained 180 days after TCRalphabeta/CD19-depleted stem cell transplant. These TCRs come from a girl under two years old who had a stem cell transplant for combined immunodeficiency, so the T cells may come from the graft donor.

In its sample, this clonotype was seen a few times. The genes are TRBV20-1 and TRBJ2-1, with a tentative D call TRBD2 (5 bases). The CDR3 is made up of 12 amino acids. Germline loops: CDR1 DFQATT, CDR2 SNEGSKA (reference sequence). The CDR3 DNA reads TGCGGGCGAAAGGACTGGAGAAATGAGCAGTTCTTC. It is translated as CGRKDWRNEQFF.

The chain links TRBV30 to TRBJ1-6; 7 bases are shared with TRBD1. Germline V gene data show CDR1 as GTSNPN and CDR2 as SVGIG (reference sequence). This CDR3 has 14 residues. J lost 8 bases, V lost 0 bases, and 4 bases had no gene match. Written as DNA, the CDR3 is TGTGCCTGGAGTGTACGGACAGGCGATTCACCCCTCCACTTT. It translates to CAWSVRTGDSPLHF.

This chain links TRBV5-6 with TRBJ2-5; weak D call: TRBD2 (6 bases). V gave up 4 bases and J gave up 4 bases, with 17 bases separating them. The CDR3 loop spans 15 amino acids. The germline V gene has CDR1 SGHDT and CDR2 YYEEEE. Here the CDR3 reads CASSRRRARAETQYF. The CDR3 nucleotides are TGTGCCAGCAGCCGAAGGAGGGCCCGGGCAGAGACCCAGTACTTC.

This clonotype showed up just a few times. CDR3 in amino acids: CASSYLGGKGTEAFF. CDR3 nucleotide sequence: TGTGCCAGCAGTTACCTTGGGGGGAAGGGCACTGAAGCTTTCTTT. The chain has TRBV6-5 and TRBJ1-1; TRBD1 might be the D (5 bases). Trimming shortened V by 2 bases and J by 4 bases, and 14 bases separated the two germline ends. Germline V lookup: CDR1 MNHEY, CDR2 SVGAGI. This CDR3 has 15 residues.

The chain links TRBV13 to TRBJ2-1; TRBD2 aligns across 9 bases. The junction had 13 bases not matched to a gene; V was cut back by 7 bases and J by 0 bases. The CDR3 has 18 residues. Per germline, CDR1 PRHDT and CDR2 FYEKMQ (reference sequence). In DNA, the CDR3 is TGTGCCAGCACCTTCGGCCTAGCGGGGAGTAGCTCCTACAATGAGCAGTTCTTC. It encodes CASTFGLAGSSSYNEQFF.

This clonotype was recorded a few times. This sequence joins TRBV20-1 and TRBJ2-5; D possibly corresponds to TRBD1 (5 bases). Per germline, CDR1 DFQATT and CDR2 SNEGSKA (reference sequence). Trimming removed 2 bases from V and 5 bases from J, with 12 bases in between. This CDR3 contains 13 residues. The CDR3 spells CSARLGAGETQYF. CDR3 DNA sequence: TGCAGTGCTAGATTAGGGGCAGGGGAGACCCAGTACTTC.

The sample holds one count of this clonotype. The V and J genes are TRBV29-1 and TRBJ2-5; D is unresolved. Germline V gene data show CDR1 as SQVTM and CDR2 as ANQGSEA. CDR3 length: 12 residues. Trimming pared 5 bases from V and 5 bases from J, leaving 12 bases between. Written as DNA, the CDR3 is TGCAGCGTTACCTATGTGAAGGAGACCCAGTACTTC. It codes for CSVTYVKETQYF.

The gene calls are TRBV11-2 and TRBJ2-2; 8 nucleotides line up with TRBD1. The CDR3 has 16 amino acids. Germline V gene lookup returns CDR1 SGHAT and CDR2 FQNNGV. J lost 3 bases, V lost 3 bases, and 6 bases had no gene match. Here the CDR3 DNA reads TGTGCCAGCAGCTTCCCGGACAGGGCGGACACCGGGGAGCTGTTTTTT. Its translation is CASSFPDRADTGELFF.

Only a few counts were recorded for this clonotype. This chain joins TRBV10-3 and TRBJ2-7; 7 bases are shared with TRBD2. Looked up from germline, CDR1 is ENHRY and CDR2 is SYGVKD. The CDR3 is made up of 10 amino acids. J was trimmed by 5 bases and V by 8 bases; bases with no gene match: 0. In nucleotides, the CDR3 is TGTGCCATCGGGGGGGACGAGCAGTACTTC. The encoded protein is CAIGGDEQYF.

The V and J genes are TRBV7-2 and TRBJ1-5, with 7 positions matching TRBD1. This CDR3 has 14 amino acids. J lost 2 bases, V lost 4 bases, and 2 bases had no gene match. Germline loops: CDR1 SGHTA, CDR2 FQGNSA. DNA for the CDR3: TGTGCCAGCAGCTACACAGGGGGCAATCAGCCCCAGCATTTT. Residues: CASSYTGGNQPQHF.

This clonotype was detected many times. The gene calls are TRBV3-1 and TRBJ1-3; D remains ambiguous. Looked up from germline, CDR1 is LGHDT and CDR2 is YNNKEL (reference sequence). This CDR3 region has 13 residues. Trimming took 2 bases from V and 4 from J, leaving 6 bases between them. The CDR3: CASSQHRGNTIYF. As DNA, the CDR3 is TGTGCCAGCAGCCAACACAGAGGAAACACCATATATTTT. The full variable domain, with the rest looked up from reference TRBV3-1 and TRBJ1-3, is DTAVSQTPKYLVTQMGNDKSIKCEQNLGHDTMYWYKQDSKKFLKIMFSYNNKELIINETVPNRFSPKSPDKAHLNLHINSLELGDSAVYFCASSQHRGNTIYFGEGSWLTVV.

Only a few counts were recorded for this clonotype. V usage is TRBV5-1 and J usage is TRBJ2-3; D is unresolved. There are 14 residues in the CDR3. Trimming shortened V by 1 base and J by 6 bases, and 12 bases separated the two germline ends. Germline loops: CDR1 SGHRS, CDR2 YFSETQ. The CDR3 DNA is TGCGCCAGCAGCTTGTACGGTTTAGGGGATACGCAGTATTTT. Translating gives CASSLYGLGDTQYF.

The J gene is TRBJ2-5, the V gene TRBV11-2; 13 bases agree with TRBD2. Trimming cost V 5 bases and J 2 bases; bases outside gene matches: 11. CDR1 and CDR2 from the germline V gene are SGHAT and FQNNGV. The length of the CDR3 is 18 residues. Here the CDR3 DNA reads TGTGCCAGCAGCCTGACTAGCGGGGGGCGGAGAATTCAAGAGACCCAGTACTTC. Translating it yields CASSLTSGGRRIQETQYF. The full variable domain, completed using reference TRBV11-2 and TRBJ2-5, is EAGVAQSPRYKIIEKRQSVAFWCNPISGHATLYWYQQILGQGPKLLIQFQNNGVVDDSQLPKDRFSAERLKGVDSTLKIQPAKLEDSAVYLCASSLTSGGRRIQETQYFGPGTRLLVL.

This clonotype was detected a few times. This chain links TRBV12-3 or TRBV12-4 with TRBJ2-5; 7 nucleotides line up with TRBD2. Unmatched junction bases numbered 9, after V lost 4 bases and J lost 1 base. This CDR3 comprises 16 residues. This CDR3 reads CASSSRQRGLQETQYF. CDR3 sequence (DNA): TGTGCCAGCAGTTCCCGGCAGCGGGGCCTCCAAGAGACCCAGTACTTC.

This clonotype was counted at least ten times. This rearrangement joins TRBV12-3 or TRBV12-4 to TRBJ2-7; D is undetermined. This CDR3 region has 12 residues. V was cut by 7 bases and J by 2 bases, with 9 bases left in between. CDR3 sequence reads: CASNTDPYEQYF. For the CDR3, the DNA is TGTGCCAGCAACACGGATCCCTACGAGCAGTACTTC.

The chain joins TRBV11-2 to TRBJ2-7; D not certain. Germline V gives CDR1 SGHAT, CDR2 FQNNGV. V lost 5 bases and J lost 3, with 11 bases in between. This CDR3 region has 13 residues. CDR3 DNA sequence: TGTGCCAGCAGCCTCGACACTTTCTACGAGCAGTACTTC. Translated, it gives CASSLDTFYEQYF. The variable domain in full, completed from reference TRBV11-2 and TRBJ2-7, reads EAGVAQSPRYKIIEKRQSVAFWCNPISGHATLYWYQQILGQGPKLLIQFQNNGVVDDSQLPKDRFSAERLKGVDSTLKIQPAKLEDSAVYLCASSLDTFYEQYFGPGTRLTVT.

Ten or more counts support this clonotype. The chain couples TRBV20-1 to TRBJ2-5; TRBD2 is a possible D gene (5 bases). This CDR3 comprises 12 residues. Trimming stripped 3 bases from V and 3 bases from J, with 8 bases between. The V gene's germline CDR1 is DFQATT and CDR2 SNEGSKA (reference sequence). The CDR3 DNA reads as TGCAGTGCTAGGAGCGGCAAAGAGACCCAGTACTTC. This encodes CSARSGKETQYF.

This clonotype has only a few counts. The CDR3 reads CASSPIGAQNTEAFF. DNA for the CDR3: TGTGCCAGCTCACCTATCGGGGCGCAGAACACTGAAGCTTTCTTT. The chain links TRBV18 to TRBJ1-1, with a tentative D call TRBD1 (5 bases). Looked up from germline, CDR1 is KGHSH and CDR2 is LQKENI. Trimming removed 3 bases at V and 1 base at J, with 12 bases between. This CDR3 has 15 residues.

The J gene is TRBJ1-5, the V gene TRBV12-3 or TRBV12-4; D is possibly TRBD1 (5 bases). The CDR3 runs 15 residues. With 2 bases removed from V and 5 bases from J, the gap between germline ends came to 13 bases. In DNA, the CDR3 is TGTGCCAGCAGTTTAATGGGACCAGGAGATCAGCCCCAGCATTTT. The encoded protein is CASSLMGPGDQPQHF.

The chain has TRBV30 and TRBJ1-5; D is unclear. The V gene's germline CDR1 is GTSNPN and CDR2 SVGIG (reference sequence). V lost 0 bases and J 3 bases, leaving 9 bases between the germline ends. This CDR3 region has 14 residues. CDR3 region: CAWSVSALNQPQHF. In nucleotides, the CDR3 is TGTGCCTGGAGTGTGTCGGCCCTCAATCAGCCCCAGCATTTT.